These 24 T cell receptor beta chains were all obtained from the same sample, sequenced in a study of identical twins. Each CDR3 protein is one row after TCRdb ran MiXCR on the 5' RACE reads. The table includes about 520,000 distinct CDR3 sequences, 20% to 25% detected once. This sample also belongs to another study, concerning T cells expressing NK-cell markers.

Sequenced sample: CD4+ T cells sorted from blood. Every receptor here comes from a woman aged 18 to 35 in good health.

Here the CDR3 DNA reads TGTGCCAGCAGTTCACTGGGGACAGGGCTTTCGGAGACCCAGTACTTC. It yields the protein CASSSLGTGLSETQYF. The chain joins TRBV27 to TRBJ2-5; 9 positions match TRBD1. The V gene's germline CDR1 is MNHEY and CDR2 SMNVEV (reference sequence). The CDR3 is 16 amino acids. Trimming took 4 bases from V and 5 from J; bases not matched to a gene: 11.

At least ten counts were recorded for this clonotype. The chain carries TRBV20-1 and TRBJ2-3, with 11 bases lining up with TRBD2. Germline trimming cut 6 bases from V and 5 bases from J; bases unmatched to any gene: 13. This CDR3 has 16 amino acids. Per the germline V gene, CDR1 is DFQATT and CDR2 is SNEGSKA (reference sequence). CDR3 bases: TGCAGTGCAGCCGGGACTAGCGGCGAGAATCGAGATACGCAGTATTTT. Its translation is CSAAGTSGENRDTQYF.

The chain employs TRBV12-3 or TRBV12-4 and TRBJ1-1; D remains unclear. The CDR3 length is 13 residues. Trimming took 6 bases from V and 8 from J, leaving 16 bases between them. Here the CDR3 DNA reads TGTGCCAGCAGGGACCGTGTTCGGAGGGAAGCTTTCTTT. It codes for CASRDRVRREAFF.

The table lists this clonotype with many counts. The chain joins TRBV7-9 to TRBJ2-7; D is uncertain. Per germline, CDR1 SEHNR and CDR2 FQNEAQ (reference sequence). Trimming pared 0 bases from V and 9 bases from J, leaving 18 bases between. The length of the CDR3 is 15 residues. The CDR3 DNA reads as TGTGCCAGCAGCTTAGCCTTCGGTTATAAGGAGCGGCAGTACTTC. It translates to CASSLAFGYKERQYF.

V usage is TRBV6-5 and J usage is TRBJ2-2; D gene unclear. This CDR3 contains 14 residues. Trimming cost V 7 bases and J 0 bases, with 9 bases left between them. Germline loops: CDR1 MNHEY, CDR2 SVGAGI. This chain's CDR3 is CASIRTANTGELFF. For the CDR3, the DNA is TGTGCCAGCATTAGGACCGCGAACACCGGGGAGCTGTTTTTT.

The chain employs TRBV6-5 and TRBJ1-5; D perhaps matches TRBD1 (5 bases). The CDR3 sequence is 19 residues long. Deletions cut 2 bases from V and 0 bases from J, with 20 bases between. The germline CDR1 and CDR2 sequences are MNHEY and SVGAGI. CDR3 in DNA: TGTGCCAGCAGTTACGAGGACCTCGGGGCCCGGTATAGCAATCAGCCCCAGCATTTT. This codes for CASSYEDLGARYSNQPQHF.

The CDR3 DNA is TGTGCCAGCAGCTTGGATGTCGGGGAGCTGTTTTTT. It codes for CASSLDVGELFF. This chain uses TRBV5-8 with TRBJ2-2; D call uncertain. The V end was cut by 0 bases, the J end by 7 bases, with 4 bases between. The germline CDR1 and CDR2 sequences are SGHTS and YDEGEE. This CDR3 has 12 residues.

This clonotype was observed a few times. The rearrangement uses TRBV5-6 and TRBJ1-2, with D unresolved. Looked up from germline, CDR1 is SGHDT and CDR2 is YYEEEE. V was trimmed by 2 bases and J by 4 bases, leaving 15 bases between them. The CDR3 covers 15 residues. The CDR3 reads CASSFLTGFSYGYTF. In nucleotides, the CDR3 is TGTGCCAGCAGCTTCCTCACGGGTTTTAGCTATGGCTACACCTTC.

The V and J genes are TRBV6-1 and TRBJ2-5; TRBD2 matches 7 bases. After removal of 6 bases from V and 6 bases from J, the junction contained 16 bases not matched to a gene. Germline V gene data show CDR1 as MNHNS and CDR2 as SASEGT. The CDR3 runs to 16 residues. The CDR3 here is CASSSQAGVVMQTQYF. The CDR3 DNA is TGTGCCAGCAGCTCCCAGGCGGGAGTGGTGATGCAGACCCAGTACTTC.

A few counts support this clonotype. The chain carries TRBV19 and TRBJ1-1; TRBD1 is a possible D gene (6 bases). There are 13 residues in the CDR3. Trimming removed 10 bases from V and 5 bases from J, with 17 bases in between. The V gene's germline CDR1 is LNHDA and CDR2 SQIVND (reference sequence). The CDR3 region is CATAKKGGTEAFF. DNA for the CDR3: TGTGCCACCGCGAAGAAGGGGGGAACTGAAGCTTTCTTT.

This clonotype was picked up many times. V is TRBV13 and J is TRBJ2-5, with D unclear. The V gene lost 10 bases and the J gene lost 2 bases, with 17 bases spanning the gap. Germline assignment: CDR1 PRHDT and CDR2 FYEKMQ (reference sequence). The CDR3 totals 14 residues. CDR3 nucleotides: TGTGCCACCACCCTACAGAGCTCTCAAGAGACCCAGTACTTC. Its protein product is CATTLQSSQETQYF. Supplemented by reference TRBV13 and TRBJ2-5, the full variable domain reads AAGVIQSPRHLIKEKRETATLKCYPIPRHDTVYWYQQGPGQDPQFLISFYEKMQSDKGSIPDRFSAQQFSDYHSELNMSSLELGDSALYFCATTLQSSQETQYFGPGTRLLVL.

The V call is TRBV9, the J call TRBJ2-7; 9 bases align to TRBD2. Germline CDR1 is SGDLS and CDR2 is YYNGEE. After removal of 2 bases from V and 3 bases from J, the junction contained 3 bases not matched to a gene. This CDR3 contains 14 residues. The CDR3 reads CASSVSGRDYEQYF. The CDR3 DNA is TGTGCCAGCAGCGTTAGCGGGAGAGACTACGAGCAGTACTTC.

The rearrangement uses TRBV20-1 and TRBJ2-1, with TRBD2 matching over 7 bases. This CDR3 comprises 15 residues. Germline V gene sequence: CDR1 DFQATT, CDR2 SNEGSKA (reference sequence). The ends lost 2 bases at V and 8 bases at J; junction bases unmatched: 12. CDR3 residues: CSARSGAGLRDEQFF. In DNA form, the CDR3 reads TGCAGTGCTAGATCGGGAGCGGGGCTTAGGGATGAGCAGTTCTTC.

This clonotype came up many times. This chain links TRBV12-3 or TRBV12-4 with TRBJ2-5, with a tentative D call TRBD2 (5 bases). Trimming cost V 4 bases and J 5 bases, with 8 bases left between them. The CDR3 extends over 12 amino acids. CDR3 residues: CASSSSIETQYF. CDR3 sequence (DNA): TGTGCCAGCAGTTCTAGCATTGAGACCCAGTACTTC.

The chain uses TRBV20-1 and TRBJ2-3; a possible D gene is TRBD2 (6 bases). The CDR3 is 14 residues long. The ends were cut back, 3 bases at V and 0 bases at J, with 10 bases in the middle. The germline gives CDR1 DFQATT, CDR2 SNEGSKA (reference sequence). CDR3 DNA: TGCAGTGCTAGTGTTGCGGGAAGCACAGATACGCAGTATTTT. Translation: CSASVAGSTDTQYF.

The rearrangement uses TRBV6-5 and TRBJ1-1; D is uncertain. The germline CDR1 and CDR2 sequences are MNHEY and SVGAGI. There are 11 residues in the CDR3. Trimming left V 6 bases short and J 9 bases short, with 11 bases between. The DNA for the CDR3 is TGTGCCAGCAGGGGAACGCTCCAAGCTTTCTTT. It yields the protein CASRGTLQAFF.

This clonotype was seen a few times. V is TRBV20-1 and J is TRBJ2-1; D not resolved. Germline V gene sequence: CDR1 DFQATT, CDR2 SNEGSKA (reference sequence). The CDR3 runs to 11 residues. The V end was cut by 3 bases, the J end by 8 bases, with 8 bases between. CDR3 amino acids: CSASRQDEQFF. DNA for the CDR3: TGCAGTGCTAGCCGGCAGGATGAGCAGTTCTTC.

The chain employs TRBV7-2 and TRBJ2-5; D possibly corresponds to TRBD2 (6 bases). The CDR3 has 16 residues. Germline V lookup: CDR1 SGHTA, CDR2 FQGNSA. V was trimmed by 3 bases and J by 9 bases, leaving 23 bases between them. This CDR3 is CASSLAQGLARGSQYF. The CDR3, as DNA: TGTGCCAGCAGCTTGGCCCAAGGACTGGCACGGGGGTCCCAGTACTTC.

This clonotype showed up just a few times. This sequence joins TRBV3-1 and TRBJ2-1; 8 nucleotides line up with TRBD2. Germline loops: CDR1 LGHDT, CDR2 YNNKEL (reference sequence). The CDR3 is made up of 17 amino acids. Trimming took 4 bases from V and 7 from J; bases not matched to a gene: 15. CDR3 region: CASSPSPSGRFWNEQFF. The CDR3 nucleotides are TGTGCCAGCAGCCCATCCCCGAGCGGGAGATTTTGGAATGAGCAGTTCTTC.

This clonotype was detected only a few times. The chain links TRBV24-1 to TRBJ2-1, with D maybe TRBD1 (6 bases). Germline CDR1 is KGHDR and CDR2 is SFDVKD. This CDR3 spans 18 amino acids. The germline V and J ends were trimmed by 2 bases and 5 bases, with 21 bases remaining between them. CDR3 DNA: TGTGCCACCAGTGATTCTCGAACGACAGGACGGTATAACAATGAGCAGTTCTTC. It codes for CATSDSRTTGRYNNEQFF.

Concerning this clonotype itself: At one of its ends the junction is not consistent with the germline gene, which may arise from a read error. The rearrangement joins TRBV24-1 to TRBJ2-2, with 8 bases lining up with TRBD1. CDR1 and CDR2 from the germline V gene are KGHDR and SFDVKD. The CDR3 is made up of 18 amino acids. The CDR3 spells CATSDQIPGQEYTGGLFF. CDR3 nucleotides: TGTGCCACCAGTGACCAAATCCCGGGACAGGAATACACCGGGGGGCTGTTTTTT.

This chain links TRBV12-3 or TRBV12-4 with TRBJ2-1, with D uncertain. The CDR3 extends over 16 amino acids. Trimming left V 2 bases short and J 0 bases short, with 11 bases between. The CDR3 region is CASSLIPLVSYNEQFF. CDR3 bases: TGTGCCAGCAGTTTAATCCCCCTCGTCTCCTACAATGAGCAGTTCTTC.

This clonotype was seen only a few times. V is TRBV15 and J is TRBJ2-2; weak D call: TRBD2 (6 bases). The length of the CDR3 is 16 residues. Germline assignment: CDR1 LNHNV and CDR2 YYDKDF (reference sequence). V was shortened by 1 base and J by 5 bases, with 14 bases between the two germline ends. In DNA, the CDR3 is TGTGCCACCAGCAGAGTTTCGGGGGTTGGGACCGGGGAGCTGTTTTTT. The encoded protein is CATSRVSGVGTGELFF.

The V and J genes are TRBV7-9 and TRBJ2-2, with D tentatively TRBD1 (7 bases). The CDR3 covers 16 residues. The germline V gene has CDR1 SEHNR and CDR2 FQNEAQ (reference sequence). V shed 5 bases and J shed 4 bases, with 17 bases lying between them. CDR3 sequence (DNA): TGTGCCAGCAGCCCCGCGGGACAGAAGGTCACCGGGGAGCTGTTTTTT. Amino acid sequence: CASSPAGQKVTGELFF.